This T cell receptor beta chain is drawn from a study of cytomegalovirus exposure and HLA in healthy donors. A remark on this clone: Its specificity is unknown.

The PCR made use of 60 Vbeta and 13 Jbeta primers. In the original analysis: Later, an analysis found about 77 million unique TCR beta chains, and 8.5 million to 12 million of these were shared. Profiling relied on immunoSEQ multiplex PCR, and the TCRdb table lists in-frame clones only, not all of them. D and trimming were read from the DNA, whereas the V and J calls and clone size are those reported in that table. Here the sample spans 100,000 to 150,000 clones, 72% being singletons. The CDR3 spans 18 residues. Deletions cut 5 bases from V and 0 bases from J, with 23 bases between. Germline lookup yields CDR1 SEHNR and CDR2 FQNEAQ (reference sequence). General study points: Several of the most significant clusters appeared, in a later analysis, to be linked to common viral pathogens.

The chain recombines TRBV7-9 with TRBJ2-7; D might be TRBD2 (5 bases). The material sequenced was PBMCs. The sequence was obtained from a man aged 30 to 45 in good health and CMV-seronegative. CDR3 sequence reads: CASSLSILSPGNSYEQYF. The CDR3 DNA sequence: TGTGCCAGCAGCCTTTCGATTTTGAGCCCCGGGAACTCCTACGAGCAGTACTTC.